These T cell receptor beta chains were read from a single sample in a study of shared clonotypes between healthy human individuals. Using immunoSEQ multiplex PCR, the repertoire was profiled, and TCRdb retains in-frame clones only, with some absent. Of 550,000 to 800,000 clones listed, less than 95% are singletons. The source material was memory CD8+ T cells from PBMCs. The receptors originated from a man between 18 and 35 years old in good health. Some clones in this sample may be carry-over from other donors' samples. Each CDR3 is given with its conserved first and last residue. Each record gives: D gene, clone size, V gene, J gene, CDR3 DNA, CDR3 protein. The D gene is left open where the match is weak. The size entry is marked missing in some rows and otherwise reads once, few, many or a size class.

d_call: NA
clone_size: NA
v_call: TRBV9
j_call: TRBJ1-3
cdr3_nt: TGTGCCAGCAGCGCCCCGATCCCTGGCTCTGGAAACACCATATATTTT
cdr3_aa: CASSAPIPGSGNTIYF

d_call: NA
clone_size: NA
v_call: TRBV7-9
j_call: TRBJ1-4
cdr3_nt: TGTGCCAGCAGCCAAGAGATCGGGAAACTGTTTTTT
cdr3_aa: CASSQEIGKLFF

d_call: NA
clone_size: NA
v_call: TRBV4-3
j_call: TRBJ1-2
cdr3_nt: TGCGCCAGCAGCCACCCGAAGGGGCAGGCCAACTATGGCTACACCTTC
cdr3_aa: CASSHPKGQANYGYTF

d_call: NA
clone_size: NA
v_call: TRBV18
j_call: TRBJ1-2
cdr3_nt: TGTGCCAGCTCACCGCCGGGCCCAGGGCGTGACACCTTC
cdr3_aa: CASSPPGPGRDTF

d_call: TRBD1
clone_size: NA
v_call: TRBV9
j_call: TRBJ1-1
cdr3_nt: TGTGCCAGCAGCGCGTTGGGTACGGGACAGGGGAACACTGAAGCTTTCTTT
cdr3_aa: CASSALGTGQGNTEAFF

d_call: TRBD2
clone_size: NA
v_call: TRBV19
j_call: TRBJ2-1
cdr3_nt: TGTGCCAGTTCTTTGATGGTAGCGGGCTACAATGAGCAGTTCTTC
cdr3_aa: CASSLMVAGYNEQFF

d_call: NA
clone_size: NA
v_call: TRBV13
j_call: TRBJ2-2
cdr3_nt: TGTGCCAGCAGCTTACACAGGGCGACCACCGGGGAGCTGTTTTTT
cdr3_aa: CASSLHRATTGELFF

d_call: NA
clone_size: NA
v_call: TRBV27
j_call: TRBJ2-7
cdr3_nt: TGTGCCAGCACCCCCTCGGCAGGGGCGTACACCTACGAGCAGTACTTC
cdr3_aa: CASTPSAGAYTYEQYF

d_call: NA
clone_size: NA
v_call: TRBV7-9
j_call: TRBJ1-2
cdr3_nt: TGTGCCAGCAGTTCCAGCCTGAGGCCCCACAACGGCTACACCTTC
cdr3_aa: CASSSSLRPHNGYTF

d_call: NA
clone_size: NA
v_call: TRBV11-2
j_call: TRBJ2-1
cdr3_nt: TGTGCCAGCAGCTTACCAGGGCTAGTGAGGGGCAACGAGCAGTTCTTC
cdr3_aa: CASSLPGLVRGNEQFF

d_call: TRBD2
clone_size: NA
v_call: TRBV7-9
j_call: TRBJ2-1
cdr3_nt: TGTGCCAGCACGCCCGTCGCCGCTAGCGGGAGGGCCTACAATGAGCAGTTCTTC
cdr3_aa: CASTPVAASGRAYNEQFF

d_call: NA
clone_size: NA
v_call: TRBV10-3
j_call: TRBJ2-1
cdr3_nt: TGTGCCATCAGTGACCCAACCACCCGGGGACACTCCTACAATGAGCAGTTCTTC
cdr3_aa: CAISDPTTRGHSYNEQFF

d_call: NA
clone_size: NA
v_call: TRBV27
j_call: TRBJ2-7
cdr3_nt: TGTGCCAGCAGTCTGCGGGTTTCGTACGAGCAGTACTTC
cdr3_aa: CASSLRVSYEQYF

d_call: NA
clone_size: NA
v_call: TRBV7-9
j_call: TRBJ1-1
cdr3_nt: TGTGCCAGCAGCGCCACGGGGGGTAGCACTGAAGCTTTCTTT
cdr3_aa: CASSATGGSTEAFF

d_call: NA
clone_size: NA
v_call: TRBV27
j_call: TRBJ2-2
cdr3_nt: TGTGCCAGCAGCTACAGATGGGGCGCTTACGCCGGGGAGCTGTTTTTT
cdr3_aa: CASSYRWGAYAGELFF

d_call: NA
clone_size: NA
v_call: TRBV27
j_call: TRBJ2-3
cdr3_nt: TGTGCCAGCAGTTCGTTGCAGGCACTCACAGATACGCAGTATTTT
cdr3_aa: CASSSLQALTDTQYF

d_call: NA
clone_size: once
v_call: TRBV4-1
j_call: TRBJ2-7
cdr3_nt: TGCGCCAGCAGCCCCGGGACTCGAGCCTACGAGCAGTACTTC
cdr3_aa: CASSPGTRAYEQYF

d_call: NA
clone_size: NA
v_call: TRBV2
j_call: TRBJ2-4
cdr3_nt: TGTGCCAGCCTCGGGTCGACCAAAAACATTCAGTACTTC
cdr3_aa: CASLGSTKNIQYF

d_call: NA
clone_size: NA
v_call: TRBV5-1
j_call: TRBJ2-1
cdr3_nt: TGCGCCAGCAGCTCCCGGGACGCCAATGAGCAGTTCTTC
cdr3_aa: CASSSRDANEQFF

d_call: NA
clone_size: NA
v_call: TRBV13
j_call: TRBJ2-4
cdr3_nt: TGTGCCAGCAGCCCGTCGGGATACTCGGGGAAAAACATTCAGTACTTC
cdr3_aa: CASSPSGYSGKNIQYF

d_call: NA
clone_size: NA
v_call: TRBV28
j_call: TRBJ1-2
cdr3_nt: TGTGCCAGCAGTTTATATGTGGCTTCCGGCTACACCTTC
cdr3_aa: CASSLYVASGYTF

d_call: NA
clone_size: NA
v_call: TRBV6-6
j_call: TRBJ1-1
cdr3_nt: TGTGCCAGCAGTTACACCCAGGAAGGCATGAACACTGAAGCTTTCTTT
cdr3_aa: CASSYTQEGMNTEAFF

d_call: NA
clone_size: NA
v_call: TRBV2
j_call: TRBJ2-1
cdr3_nt: TGTGCCAGCAGTGAGAGGGGATTGGGCAATGAGCAGTTCTTC
cdr3_aa: CASSERGLGNEQFF

d_call: TRBD1
clone_size: NA
v_call: TRBV7-6
j_call: TRBJ2-1
cdr3_nt: TGTGCCAGCAGCTACGAGGACAGGCGAGGCAATGAGCAGTTCTTC
cdr3_aa: CASSYEDRRGNEQFF

d_call: NA
clone_size: once
v_call: TRBV27
j_call: TRBJ2-7
cdr3_nt: TGTGCCAGCAGTCCCGGTTACGGACAGAGCTCCTACGAGCAGTACTTC
cdr3_aa: CASSPGYGQSSYEQYF

d_call: NA
clone_size: many
v_call: TRBV7-9
j_call: TRBJ2-7
cdr3_nt: TGTGCCAGCAGCTTAGTGGGCGGGGCGGAGCAGTACTTC
cdr3_aa: CASSLVGGAEQYF

d_call: TRBD2
clone_size: NA
v_call: TRBV7-9
j_call: TRBJ2-1
cdr3_nt: TGTGCCAGCAGCTTAGTCCGGGGGGGAAACTACAATGAGCAGTTCTTC
cdr3_aa: CASSLVRGGNYNEQFF

d_call: NA
clone_size: NA
v_call: TRBV28
j_call: TRBJ1-2
cdr3_nt: TGTGCCAGCAGTTCATGGGCCACCATCTATGGCTACACCTTC
cdr3_aa: CASSSWATIYGYTF

d_call: TRBD1
clone_size: NA
v_call: TRBV5-5
j_call: TRBJ1-2
cdr3_nt: TGTGCCAGCAGCCTACCGACAGGGGGTGACTATGGCTACACCTTC
cdr3_aa: CASSLPTGGDYGYTF

d_call: NA
clone_size: NA
v_call: TRBV27
j_call: TRBJ2-5
cdr3_nt: TGTGCCAGCAGTTCGGTCCGGGAAGAGACCCAGTACTTC
cdr3_aa: CASSSVREETQYF

d_call: NA
clone_size: NA
v_call: TRBV6-1
j_call: TRBJ2-7
cdr3_nt: TGTGCCATCAGTGAGTCCCGGTCGGGGCCAACCTCCTACGAGCAGTACTTC
cdr3_aa: CAISESRSGPTSYEQYF

d_call: NA
clone_size: once
v_call: TRBV4-1
j_call: TRBJ1-5
cdr3_nt: TGCGCCAGCAGCCAACGGACAGAGAATCAGCCCCAGCATTTT
cdr3_aa: CASSQRTENQPQHF

d_call: NA
clone_size: NA
v_call: TRBV6-6
j_call: TRBJ2-5
cdr3_nt: TGTGCCAGCAGTGCCCAGGACCGGGAGACCCAGTACTTC
cdr3_aa: CASSAQDRETQYF

d_call: NA
clone_size: NA
v_call: TRBV28
j_call: TRBJ2-1
cdr3_nt: TGTGCCAGCAGTTTAGGTGTCCATGAGCAGTTCTTC
cdr3_aa: CASSLGVHEQFF

d_call: NA
clone_size: NA
v_call: TRBV7-9
j_call: TRBJ2-7
cdr3_nt: TGTGCCAGCAGCTCGAGGACAGCCTACGAGCAGTACTTC
cdr3_aa: CASSSRTAYEQYF

d_call: NA
clone_size: NA
v_call: TRBV25-1
j_call: TRBJ2-7
cdr3_nt: TGTGCCAGCAGTATCGACTGGGTCGCTAGCTCCTACGAGCAGTACTTC
cdr3_aa: CASSIDWVASSYEQYF

d_call: TRBD2
clone_size: NA
v_call: TRBV4-3
j_call: TRBJ2-1
cdr3_nt: TGCGCCAGCAGCCAAGATATCAGACTAGCGGCAGGCTCCTACAATGAGCAGTTCTTC
cdr3_aa: CASSQDIRLAAGSYNEQFF

d_call: TRBD2
clone_size: NA
v_call: TRBV7-9
j_call: TRBJ2-1
cdr3_nt: TGTGCCAGCAGCTTAGTGCGGGGGGGCAATGAGCAGTTCTTC
cdr3_aa: CASSLVRGGNEQFF

d_call: TRBD2
clone_size: NA
v_call: TRBV4-1
j_call: TRBJ2-3
cdr3_nt: TGCGCCAGCAGCCAAGTTAGCGGGAGGGCCGATACGCAGTATTTT
cdr3_aa: CASSQVSGRADTQYF

d_call: TRBD1
clone_size: NA
v_call: TRBV11-3
j_call: TRBJ2-5
cdr3_nt: TGTGCCAGCAGCATCGGGACAGGGGTCCAAGAGACCCAGTACTTC
cdr3_aa: CASSIGTGVQETQYF

d_call: TRBD2
clone_size: once
v_call: TRBV10-3
j_call: TRBJ2-1
cdr3_nt: TGTGCCATCAGTGCCGCCCCTAGCGGGAGCTCCTACAATGAGCAGTTCTTC
cdr3_aa: CAISAAPSGSSYNEQFF

d_call: NA
clone_size: NA
v_call: TRBV11-2
j_call: TRBJ2-7
cdr3_nt: TGTGCCAGCAGCTTAGCAGCGGCACTATCCTACGAGCAGTACTTC
cdr3_aa: CASSLAAALSYEQYF

d_call: NA
clone_size: NA
v_call: TRBV27
j_call: TRBJ2-6
cdr3_nt: TGTGCCAGCAGTTTAATACGGGGGTCCAACGTCCTGACTTTC
cdr3_aa: CASSLIRGSNVLTF

d_call: NA
clone_size: NA
v_call: TRBV7-9
j_call: TRBJ2-7
cdr3_nt: TGTGCCAGCAGCTCGGCGGGAGAGCAGTACTTC
cdr3_aa: CASSSAGEQYF